The rows below give T cell receptor beta chains drawn from one sample of a study of blood T cell repertoires in COVID-19. Repertoires were generated with immunoSEQ multiplex PCR, while TCRdb's copy carries only in-frame clones and drops some. The sample has some 140,000 clones, more than 65% seen once. Sequencing was carried out using peripheral blood. These receptors all stem from an elderly man with acute or convalescent COVID-19. CDR3s include the opening cysteine and the closing phenylalanine or tryptophan. Fields, in order: CDR3 protein, CDR3 DNA, V gene, D gene, clone size, J gene. The D gene is left open where the match is weak. Expanded clones get a size class; other rows say once, few or many, or leave the size out.

CDR3 protein: CASKRDGNYGYTF
CDR3 DNA: TGTGCCAGCAAGCGGGACGGTAACTATGGCTACACCTTC
V gene: TRBV27
D gene: -
clone size: few
J gene: TRBJ1-2

CDR3 protein: CAGSPGYGSGNQPQHF
CDR3 DNA: TGTGCCGGCAGCCCCGGCTATGGGAGTGGCAATCAGCCCCAGCATTTT
V gene: TRBV11-3
D gene: -
clone size: once
J gene: TRBJ1-5

CDR3 protein: CASSTGGLANYGYTF
CDR3 DNA: TGTGCCAGCAGTACCGGGGGGCTCGCGAACTATGGCTACACCTTC
V gene: TRBV28
D gene: -
clone size: -
J gene: TRBJ1-2

CDR3 protein: CAISDSYEQYF
CDR3 DNA: TGTGCCATCAGTGACAGCTACGAGCAGTACTTC
V gene: TRBV10-3
D gene: -
clone size: few
J gene: TRBJ2-7

CDR3 protein: CASSLGLASSYEQYF
CDR3 DNA: TGTGCCAGCAGTTTAGGGCTAGCGAGTTCCTACGAGCAGTACTTC
V gene: TRBV27
D gene: -
clone size: -
J gene: TRBJ2-7

CDR3 protein: CASSSLARGETQYF
CDR3 DNA: TGTGCCAGTAGCTCTCTAGCGAGGGGAGAGACCCAGTACTTC
V gene: TRBV19
D gene: -
clone size: -
J gene: TRBJ2-5

CDR3 protein: CASSLGLASYNEQFF
CDR3 DNA: TGTGCCAGCAGCTTAGGACTAGCGTCTTACAATGAGCAGTTCTTC
V gene: TRBV5-4
D gene: TRBD2
clone size: -
J gene: TRBJ2-1

CDR3 protein: CASSFVGNTEAFF
CDR3 DNA: TGTGCCAGCAGCTTTGTCGGGAACACTGAAGCTTTCTTT
V gene: TRBV5-4
D gene: -
clone size: -
J gene: TRBJ1-1

CDR3 protein: CASLAGATNTGELFF
CDR3 DNA: TGTGCCAGCCTAGCGGGGGCTACGAACACCGGGGAGCTGTTTTTT
V gene: TRBV6-5
D gene: TRBD2
clone size: -
J gene: TRBJ2-2

CDR3 protein: CASSPGGGNSPSNEQFF
CDR3 DNA: TGCGCCAGCAGCCCGGGAGGCGGGAATAGCCCCTCCAATGAGCAGTTCTTC
V gene: TRBV5-1
D gene: TRBD2
clone size: -
J gene: TRBJ2-1